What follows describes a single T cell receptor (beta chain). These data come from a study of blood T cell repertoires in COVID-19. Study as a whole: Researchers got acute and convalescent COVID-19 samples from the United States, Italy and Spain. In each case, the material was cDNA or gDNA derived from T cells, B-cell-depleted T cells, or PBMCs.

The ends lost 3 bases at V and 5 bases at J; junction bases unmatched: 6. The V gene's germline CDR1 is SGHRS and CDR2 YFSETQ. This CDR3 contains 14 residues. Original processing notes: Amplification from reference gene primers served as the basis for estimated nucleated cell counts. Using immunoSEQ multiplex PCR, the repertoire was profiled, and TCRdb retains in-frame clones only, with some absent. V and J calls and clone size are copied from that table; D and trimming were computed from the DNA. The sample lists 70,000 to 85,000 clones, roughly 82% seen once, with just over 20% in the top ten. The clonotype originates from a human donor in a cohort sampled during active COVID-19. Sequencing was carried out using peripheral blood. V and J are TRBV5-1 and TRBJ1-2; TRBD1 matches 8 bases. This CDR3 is CASSSGQGVYGYTF. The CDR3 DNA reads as TGCGCCAGCAGCTCAGGACAGGGTGTGTATGGCTACACCTTC.